Below, one T cell receptor (beta chain) is given with its context. These data belong to a study of blood T cell repertoires in COVID-19. Participants were aged 18 to 89 years from 24 US areas. Participants' own reports of clinical history determined their cohort assignment. Per the original data handling: Amplified reference gene primers provided the basis for estimating nucleated cell counts. The method was immunoSEQ multiplex PCR; TCRdb's version includes in-frame clones alone and lacks a portion of them. V and J calls and clone size follow that table, whereas D and trimming were derived from the DNA. The sample records 250,000 to 300,000 clones, around 84% being singletons. The CDR3 is 15 amino acids. Trimming took 6 bases from V and 0 from J, leaving 9 bases between them. Germline-derived CDR1 and CDR2 are SNHLY and FYNNEI.

Sequencing was done on a sample of PBMCs or T cells enriched from blood (not recorded which). The genes are TRBV2 and TRBJ2-6; D is unclear. The origin of this receptor is a man younger than 45 with acute COVID-19. In nucleotides, the CDR3 is TGTGCCAGCAGGCTGGTGAGCTCTGGGGCCAACGTCCTGACTTTC. Its protein is CASRLVSSGANVLTF.